What follows are 20 T cell receptor beta chains derived from one specimen sequenced in a study of early T cells in non-severe SARS-CoV-2 infection. A single record per CDR3 protein comes from TCRdb applying MiXCR to the 5' RACE reads. The sample lists some 40,000 distinct CDR3 sequences, about 6% seen once, with about a fifth in the top ten. The input for sequencing was whole blood, taken at baseline. The receptor set was obtained from an adult who was a healthcare worker with PCR-confirmed SARS-CoV-2 infection or an uninfected control (not recorded which).

The rearrangement joins TRBV20-1 to TRBJ2-1; 9 nucleotides agree with TRBD1. CDR3 length equals 15 residues. Germline V gene data show CDR1 as DFQATT and CDR2 as SNEGSKA (reference sequence). V dropped 4 bases and J dropped 4; count of bases not matched to a gene: 8. The CDR3 nucleotides are TGCAGTGCTACCACCGGGACAGGGCTATACAATGAGCAGTTCTTC. Amino acids: CSATTGTGLYNEQFF.

The chain links TRBV12-3 or TRBV12-4 to TRBJ2-3, with a tentative D call TRBD1 (5 bases). Trimming removed 2 bases at V and 6 bases at J, with 12 bases between. CDR3 length equals 14 residues. The CDR3 here is CASSLSSGLDTQYF. DNA for the CDR3: TGTGCCAGCAGTTTAAGTTCAGGGTTGGATACGCAGTATTTT.

In this sample, this clonotype turned up a few times. V gene TRBV5-5 combines with J gene TRBJ1-6; D not certain. Germline-derived CDR1 and CDR2 are SGHKS and YYEKEE (reference sequence). The CDR3 loop spans 14 amino acids. With 5 bases removed from V and 6 bases from J, the gap between germline ends came to 12 bases. CDR3 region: CASRPGIFNSPLHF. DNA for the CDR3: TGTGCCAGCAGGCCGGGCATTTTTAATTCACCCCTCCACTTT.

This clonotype turned up a few times. This chain links TRBV7-6 with TRBJ2-1; D gene ambiguous. CDR1 SGHVS and CDR2 FNYEAQ come from the germline V gene. The CDR3 extends over 15 amino acids. V was clipped by 6 bases and J by 0 bases, with 12 bases between them. Written as DNA, the CDR3 is TGTGCCAGCAGTATTTCTTTAAGCTCCTACAATGAGCAGTTCTTC. Protein sequence: CASSISLSSYNEQFF.

J is TRBJ2-3 and V is TRBV25-1; either TRBD1 or TRBD2 may supply D (5 bases each). The germline V gene encodes CDR1 MGHDK and CDR2 SYGVNS. The CDR3 sequence is 14 residues long. The V end lost 4 bases, the J end lost 4 bases, and 12 bases lay between the germline ends. This chain's CDR3 is CASSAGPSPDTQYF. The CDR3 nucleotides read TGTGCCAGCAGTGCGGGACCCTCTCCAGATACGCAGTATTTT.

This clonotype was counted ten times or more. The chain is built from TRBV12-3 or TRBV12-4 and TRBJ2-7; possible D gene TRBD1, 6 bases. The V gene lost 1 base and the J gene lost 5 bases, with 15 bases spanning the gap. This CDR3 spans 15 amino acids. The CDR3 loop reads CASSLVGTTGDEQYF. CDR3 coding DNA: TGTGCCAGCAGTTTAGTCGGGACAACCGGGGACGAGCAGTACTTC.

The table lists this clonotype with a few counts. The rearrangement links TRBV6-2 or TRBV6-3 to TRBJ2-5; the D gene is possibly TRBD2 (6 bases). In germline, CDR1 is MNHEY, CDR2 SVGEGT. Trimming pared 8 bases from V and 4 bases from J, leaving 26 bases between. The CDR3 is 17 amino acids. The CDR3 sequence is CASALRSGGAEGETQYF. DNA of the CDR3: TGTGCCAGCGCCCTAAGGAGTGGCGGGGCAGAGGGAGAGACCCAGTACTTC.

This clonotype was seen many times. The chain employs TRBV6-2 or TRBV6-3 and TRBJ2-3, with 11 positions matching TRBD2. Trimming removed 8 bases from V and 3 bases from J; junction bases left unmatched: 13. This CDR3 region has 17 residues. Germline V gene lookup returns CDR1 MNHEY and CDR2 SVGEGT. The CDR3 loop reads CASSGTSGFMETDTQYF. Here the CDR3 DNA reads TGTGCCAGCTCCGGGACTAGCGGTTTTATGGAAACAGATACGCAGTATTTT.

This clonotype has at least ten counts. The rearrangement uses TRBV5-1 and TRBJ2-1; 12 bases fit TRBD2. This CDR3 has 17 amino acids. The V and J ends lost 7 bases and 8 bases, in that order; junction bases with no gene match: 16. Germline-derived CDR1 and CDR2 are SGHRS and YFSETQ. CDR3 DNA sequence: TGCGCCAGCGCCCGGACTATAGTGACTAGCGGGAGTGATGAGCAGTTCTTC. Translation gives CASARTIVTSGSDEQFF.

This sequence joins TRBV20-1 and TRBJ2-2; D is tentatively TRBD1 or TRBD2 (5 bases each). The CDR3 covers 18 residues. Trimming removed 3 bases from V and 0 bases from J, with 20 bases in between. The germline V gene has CDR1 DFQATT and CDR2 SNEGSKA (reference sequence). The CDR3 coding sequence is TGCAGTGCTAGTATAGCCCGGGACCCGATAGCGAACACCGGGGAGCTGTTTTTT. Protein: CSASIARDPIANTGELFF.

Many counts were recorded for this clonotype. This chain uses TRBV11-2 with TRBJ2-7; D gene uncertain. V dropped 5 bases and J dropped 1 base, with 15 bases sitting between them. CDR1 and CDR2 from the germline V gene are SGHAT and FQNNGV. CDR3 length: 15 residues. The CDR3 loop is CASSLNSLRSYEQYF. The CDR3 DNA is TGTGCCAGCAGCCTAAATAGTCTCCGTTCCTACGAGCAGTACTTC.

This clonotype was detected many times. This chain uses TRBV7-2 with TRBJ1-2, with 7 bases lining up with TRBD1. Germline values: CDR1 SGHTA, CDR2 FQGNSA. CDR3 length: 15 residues. V trimming: 5 bases; J trimming: 2 bases; junction bases outside the gene matches: 8. The CDR3 loop reads CASSRDGTANYGYTF. As DNA, the CDR3 is TGTGCCAGCAGCAGAGACGGGACAGCAAACTATGGCTACACCTTC.

This clonotype occurred many times. The chain is built from TRBV19 and TRBJ1-2; the D gene is possibly TRBD1 (6 bases). Trimming took 10 bases from V and 4 from J, leaving 19 bases between them. Germline V gene lookup returns CDR1 LNHDA and CDR2 SQIVND (reference sequence). The CDR3 extends over 14 amino acids. The CDR3 protein is CATSSLRGTYGYTF. In DNA form, the CDR3 reads TGTGCCACCTCCAGCCTCAGGGGAACCTATGGCTACACCTTC.

This clonotype has at least ten counts. This chain links TRBV28 with TRBJ1-5; D unresolved. Trimming cost V 3 bases and J 9 bases, with 9 bases left between them. This CDR3 contains 12 residues. Germline V gene lookup returns CDR1 MDHEN and CDR2 SYDVKM. This chain's CDR3 is CASSFGSRPQHF. CDR3 nucleotides: TGTGCCAGCAGTTTTGGGTCGCGGCCCCAGCATTTT.

This clonotype came up many times. V and J are TRBV11-2 and TRBJ2-2; D is perhaps TRBD2 (5 bases). This CDR3 is 14 amino acids long. Trimming cost V 6 bases and J 3 bases, with 11 bases left between them. Germline V gene data show CDR1 as SGHAT and CDR2 as FQNNGV. DNA for the CDR3: TGTGCCAGCAGTCCGGGGAGACACACCGGGGAGCTGTTTTTT. The encoded protein is CASSPGRHTGELFF.

The genes are TRBV12-5 and TRBJ2-3, with D unresolved. Germline CDR1 reads LGHNT; CDR2 reads FRNRAP. CDR3 length: 15 amino acids. V was trimmed by 1 base and J by 4 bases, leaving 12 bases between them. This CDR3 is CASGLGVGLADTQYF. The DNA for the CDR3 is TGTGCTAGTGGTTTGGGTGTGGGATTGGCAGATACGCAGTATTTT.

This clonotype was detected many times. V usage is TRBV5-1 and J usage is TRBJ1-3; D gene ambiguous. Trimming pared 0 bases from V and 0 bases from J, leaving 4 bases between. Germline loops: CDR1 SGHRS, CDR2 YFSETQ. The CDR3 has 14 residues. Here the CDR3 reads CASSLELSGNTIYF. The CDR3 coding sequence is TGCGCCAGCAGCTTGGAACTCTCTGGAAACACCATATATTTT.

This clonotype was picked up a small number of times. This rearrangement joins TRBV21-1 to TRBJ2-3; the table's D call of TRBD1 was not tested on the DNA. TRBV21-1 has pseudogene status. This CDR3 has 12 residues. Here the CDR3 DNA reads TGTGCCACAGGGGGTGGCACAGATACGCAGTATTTT. Translated: CATGGGTDTQYF.

This clonotype has more than one count but fewer than ten. The chain carries TRBV5-8 and TRBJ2-1; TRBD1 is a possible D gene (6 bases). Trimming took off 4 bases at V and 4 bases at J, with 9 bases between the two ends. Per the germline V gene, CDR1 is SGHTS and CDR2 is YDEGEE. The CDR3 loop spans 13 amino acids. The CDR3 loop reads CASSVQGYNEQFF. CDR3 bases: TGTGCCAGCAGCGTACAGGGTTACAATGAGCAGTTCTTC.

This clonotype was found a few times. The chain recombines TRBV20-1 with TRBJ2-7; 7 nucleotides match TRBD2. The CDR3 runs 14 residues. The J segment lost 0 bases and the V segment lost 5 bases, leaving 7 bases of the junction unmatched. Germline CDR1 reads DFQATT; CDR2 reads SNEGSKA (reference sequence). The CDR3 DNA reads as TGCAGTGCTGCTGGGACTATCGGCTCCTACGAGCAGTACTTC. Protein sequence: CSAAGTIGSYEQYF.